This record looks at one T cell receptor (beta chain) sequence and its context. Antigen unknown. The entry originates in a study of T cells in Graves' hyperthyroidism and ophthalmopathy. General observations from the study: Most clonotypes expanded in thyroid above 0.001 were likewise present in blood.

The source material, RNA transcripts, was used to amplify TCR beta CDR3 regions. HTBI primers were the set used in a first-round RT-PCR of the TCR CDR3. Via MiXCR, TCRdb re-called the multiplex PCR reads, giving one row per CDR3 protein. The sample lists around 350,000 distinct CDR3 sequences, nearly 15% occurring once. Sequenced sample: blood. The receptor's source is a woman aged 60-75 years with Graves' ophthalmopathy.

DNA of the CDR3: TGTGCCAGCAGCGGTACTAGCGGCCCAGATACGCAGTATTTT. Amino acid sequence: CASSGTSGPDTQYF. This chain links TRBV9 with TRBJ2-3; 8 bases fit TRBD2. Germline-derived CDR1 and CDR2 are SGDLS and YYNGEE. V was pared by 3 bases and J by 4 bases, with 4 bases of the junction left unmatched. The CDR3 runs to 14 residues.